This paragraph reports one T cell receptor (beta chain). Timing groups of about 4 and about 12 weeks for second doses were pooled. CDR1 and CDR2 (germline): SQVTM, ANQGSEA. Between the trimmed V and J ends, which lost 1 base and 2 bases, there was a span of 12 bases. This CDR3 has 15 residues. Libraries were prepared by immunoSEQ multiplex PCR; TCRdb keeps only in-frame clonotypes and omits some of them. The table has more than 65,000 clones, less than 90% seen once; the top ten hold roughly 25%. This sample is part of a study of T cell responses to AZD1222 COVID-19 vaccine. This sample comprised peripheral blood, obtained 28 days after the second AZD1222 dose. The TCR sequence derives from an adult who received the AZD1222 COVID-19 vaccine. The chain carries TRBV29-1 and TRBJ1-5; D not resolved. The CDR3: CSVEVSAGGNQPQHF. The CDR3 DNA reads TGCAGCGTTGAAGTCTCGGCAGGCGGCAATCAGCCCCAGCATTTT.